The 18 T cell receptor beta chains presented below share a single source sample, sequenced in a study of identical twins. MiXCR, run by TCRdb on the 5' RACE reads, gives a single entry per CDR3 protein. The data contain about 660,000 distinct CDR3 sequences, more than 6.5% of them singletons. The same sample was also studied in work on yellow fever vaccine responses in identical twins.

The material sequenced was PBMCs. Receptors were obtained from a young woman in good health.

This rearrangement joins TRBV20-1 to TRBJ2-1; 13 positions match TRBD2. This CDR3 is built from 17 residues. Germline loops: CDR1 DFQATT, CDR2 SNEGSKA (reference sequence). The V gene end was trimmed by 1 base and the J gene end by 1 base; junction bases not matched to a gene: 4. For the CDR3, the DNA is TGCAGTGCTAGAGTACTAGCGGGAGGGCCTTCCTACAATGAGCAGTTCTTC. Translating gives CSARVLAGGPSYNEQFF.

The sample holds a few counts of this clonotype. This CDR3 reads CASSLVAGGSTQYF. The CDR3 DNA is TGTGCCAGCAGCTTAGTAGCGGGAGGGAGTACGCAGTATTTT. The chain employs TRBV7-9 and TRBJ2-3; 11 bases are shared with TRBD2. The CDR3 contains 14 residues. The V gene end was trimmed by 1 base and the J gene end by 8 bases; junction bases not matched to a gene: 2. Germline CDR1 is SEHNR and CDR2 is FQNEAQ (reference sequence).

The chain combines TRBV19 with TRBJ2-6; TRBD1 agrees at 9 bases. There are 18 residues in the CDR3. With V trimmed by 6 bases and J by 4 bases, 13 bases remained unmatched. The germline V gene has CDR1 LNHDA and CDR2 SQIVND (reference sequence). This CDR3 reads CASRRIPGQGAGANVLTF. In DNA, the CDR3 is TGTGCCAGTAGACGTATCCCGGGACAGGGTGCCGGGGCCAACGTCCTGACTTTC.

The chain carries TRBV19 and TRBJ2-1, with unresolved D. The V and J ends lost 1 base and 9 bases respectively, with 4 bases between them. Germline CDR1 reads LNHDA; CDR2 reads SQIVND (reference sequence). The CDR3 sequence is 11 residues long. Written as DNA, the CDR3 is TGTGCCAGTAGTATAGTTGGTGAGCAGTTCTTC. Translating gives CASSIVGEQFF.

This clonotype was seen a few times. The genes are TRBV12-3 or TRBV12-4 and TRBJ2-1; TRBD2 is a possible D gene (6 bases). The length of the CDR3 is 18 residues. V shed 2 bases and J shed 0 bases, with 17 bases lying between them. The CDR3 DNA is TGTGCCAGCAGTTTATCTCCTAGCGCGACCGGCTCCTACAATGAGCAGTTCTTC. Translation gives CASSLSPSATGSYNEQFF.

This clonotype has a count of ten or more. The V gene is TRBV4-3, the J gene TRBJ2-5, with D unclear. The CDR3 totals 14 residues. From germline, CDR1 is LGHNA and CDR2 YSLEER. Trimming left V 0 bases short and J 2 bases short, with 7 bases between. The CDR3 here is CASSQDRQQETQYF. The CDR3, as DNA: TGCGCCAGCAGCCAAGATAGGCAGCAAGAGACCCAGTACTTC.

In its sample, this clonotype was seen many times. J is TRBJ1-2 and V is TRBV5-1; tentatively, D is TRBD1 (6 bases). Germline loops: CDR1 SGHRS, CDR2 YFSETQ. The CDR3 spans 13 residues. The V end lost 4 bases, the J end lost 6 bases, and 13 bases lay between the germline ends. The CDR3 spells CASSVTGIHGYTF. The CDR3 DNA sequence: TGCGCCAGCAGCGTAACAGGGATTCATGGCTACACCTTC. The full variable domain, its missing parts supplied by reference TRBV5-1 and TRBJ1-2, is KAGVTQTPRYLIKTRGQQVTLSCSPISGHRSVSWYQQTPGQGLQFLFEYFSETQRNKGNFPGRFSGRQFSNSRSEMNVSTLELGDSALYLCASSVTGIHGYTFGSGTRLTVV.

The rearrangement joins TRBV11-3 to TRBJ2-2; D gene unclear. CDR3 size: 16 residues. Germline V gene data show CDR1 as SGHNT and CDR2 as YENEEA. V dropped 2 bases and J dropped 2 bases, with 12 bases sitting between them. In nucleotides, the CDR3 is TGTGCCAGCAGCTTATCTGGTCTTACCAACACCGGGGAGCTGTTTTTT. Amino acids: CASSLSGLTNTGELFF.

This clonotype was picked up many times. The rearrangement links TRBV25-1 to TRBJ2-1; D unresolved. Looked up from germline, CDR1 is MGHDK and CDR2 is SYGVNS. The CDR3 spans 14 residues. The V gene lost 0 bases and the J gene lost 12 bases, with 15 bases spanning the gap. CDR3 sequence reads: CASSEYWVDRGQFF. The CDR3 DNA reads TGTGCCAGCAGTGAATACTGGGTAGATCGAGGGCAGTTCTTC.

The rearrangement joins TRBV6-2 or TRBV6-3 to TRBJ2-7; a weak D match, TRBD1 (5 bases). Per the germline V gene, CDR1 is MNHEY and CDR2 is SVGEGT. V was shortened by 0 bases and J by 2 bases, with 11 bases between the two germline ends. The CDR3 length is 15 residues. The CDR3 loop is CASSYSDTPTYEQYF. The CDR3 nucleotides read TGTGCCAGCAGTTACTCGGACACCCCCACCTACGAGCAGTACTTC.

The sample holds many counts of this clonotype. The chain uses TRBV5-1 and TRBJ2-7, with TRBD1 identical over 9 bases. This CDR3 contains 18 residues. CDR1 is SGHRS and CDR2 is YFSETQ in the germline V gene. V lost 8 bases and J lost 4; bases outside the gene matches: 22. The CDR3 loop reads CARPPGQGFREPSYEQYF. The CDR3 coding sequence is TGCGCCAGGCCCCCGGGACAGGGTTTTAGGGAGCCCTCTTACGAGCAGTACTTC.

The CDR3 DNA is TGTGCCAGCAGCTGGAGGGACAGAGGAAACACCGGGGAGCTGTTTTTT. Translation: CASSWRDRGNTGELFF. The rearrangement joins TRBV5-8 to TRBJ2-2, with D possibly being TRBD1 (7 bases). There are 16 residues in the CDR3. V lost 3 bases and J lost 2, with 14 bases in between. Germline V gives CDR1 SGHTS, CDR2 YDEGEE.

This clonotype showed up just a few times. The chain links TRBV20-1 to TRBJ2-2; D gene ambiguous. Trimming removed 3 bases from V and 5 bases from J, with 19 bases in between. In germline, CDR1 is DFQATT, CDR2 SNEGSKA (reference sequence). CDR3 length: 16 amino acids. The CDR3 loop is CSASAVHSETTGELFF. CDR3 coding DNA: TGCAGTGCTAGCGCCGTACACAGCGAGACGACCGGGGAGCTGTTTTTT.

With regard to this clonotype: A read error may produce the germline difference seen at one junction end. This chain connects TRBV28 to TRBJ1-6, with unresolved D. The V gene's germline CDR1 is MDHEN and CDR2 SYDVKM. The length of the CDR3 is 8 residues. CDR3 DNA: TGTGCCAGCGGGCCCCCCCACTTT. This codes for CASGPPHF.

This clonotype was detected only a few times. This chain connects TRBV20-1 to TRBJ1-4; D is uncertain. This CDR3 has 15 residues. Germline lookup yields CDR1 DFQATT and CDR2 SNEGSKA (reference sequence). Between the trimmed V and J ends, which lost 0 bases and 0 bases, there was a span of 8 bases. CDR3 sequence (DNA): TGCAGTGCTAGAGAGCGGAGAGCAACTAATGAAAAACTGTTTTTT. Protein product: CSARERRATNEKLFF.

The rearrangement uses TRBV15 and TRBJ2-3; D might be TRBD1 or TRBD2, each matching 5 bases. Germline V gives CDR1 LNHNV, CDR2 YYDKDF (reference sequence). Trimming removed 0 bases from V and 2 bases from J, with 15 bases in between. CDR3 size: 17 residues. The CDR3 DNA reads as TGTGCCACCAGCAGAGATGAGGGTAGGGGTGACACAGATACGCAGTATTTT. Protein product: CATSRDEGRGDTDTQYF. The variable domain in full, with the rest retrieved from reference TRBV15 and TRBJ2-3, is DAMVIQNPRYQVTQFGKPVTLSCSQTLNHNVMYWYQQKSSQAPKLLFHYYDKDFNNEADTPDNFQSRRPNTSFCFLDIRSPGLGDTAMYLCATSRDEGRGDTDTQYFGPGTRLTVL.

This clonotype was detected ten times or more. The rearrangement links TRBV4-3 to TRBJ2-2, with 13 bases lining up with TRBD2. The CDR3 has 16 residues. J was trimmed by 4 bases and V by 4 bases; bases with no gene match: 3. In germline, CDR1 is LGHNA, CDR2 YSLEER. CDR3 sequence reads: CASSRRLAGGTGELFF. In DNA form, the CDR3 reads TGCGCCAGCAGCCGCAGACTAGCGGGAGGCACCGGGGAGCTGTTTTTT.

This clonotype was seen more than once but under ten times. V gene TRBV7-9 combines with J gene TRBJ2-3, with TRBD2 matching 7 bases. The CDR3 has 16 residues. After removal of 7 bases from V and 0 bases from J, the junction contained 10 bases not matched to a gene. The V gene's germline CDR1 is SEHNR and CDR2 FQNEAQ (reference sequence). CDR3 DNA: TGTGCCAGCACCCCCTGGGCGGGGGAGAGCACAGATACGCAGTATTTT. This translates into CASTPWAGESTDTQYF.